These 25 T cell receptor beta chains were all obtained from the same sample, sequenced in a study of OX40 agonist ivuxolimab in advanced cancers. Assay used: immunoSEQ multiplex PCR; TCRdb lists only in-frame clones, some missing. This table holds roughly 70,000 clones, 75% to 90% found once. The sample was CD4+ or CD8+ T cells sorted from blood, taken in a trial of the OX40 agonist ivuxolimab. These receptors were obtained from an adult with an advanced solid tumor such as melanoma, head and neck, liver or kidney cancer.

The rearrangement uses TRBV5-6 and TRBJ2-7; 11 nucleotides align to TRBD2. With 0 bases clipped from V and 0 bases from J, the junction kept 8 bases outside the gene matches. Germline lookup yields CDR1 SGHDT and CDR2 YYEEEE. This CDR3 is built from 18 residues. The chain's CDR3 is CASSLGLAGTLNSYEQYF. The CDR3 coding sequence is TGTGCCAGCAGCTTGGGACTAGCGGGGACCCTAAACTCCTACGAGCAGTACTTC. The whole variable domain, filled in from reference TRBV5-6 and TRBJ2-7, reads DAGVTQSPTHLIKTRGQQVTLRCSPKSGHDTVSWYQQALGQGPQFIFQYYEEEERQRGNFPDRFSGHQFPNYSSELNVNALLLGDSALYLCASSLGLAGTLNSYEQYFGPGTRLTVT.

This clone was counted only a few times. This chain connects TRBV6-1 to TRBJ1-5; D is unclear. This CDR3 has 12 amino acids. Trimming pared 5 bases from V and 11 bases from J, leaving 13 bases between. Germline V lookup: CDR1 MNHNS, CDR2 SASEGT. The CDR3 spells CASSSSRVSQHF. The CDR3 DNA reads as TGTGCCAGCAGTAGCTCCCGAGTGTCCCAGCATTTT.

In this sample, this clone turned up a few times. This rearrangement joins TRBV11-2 to TRBJ2-2, with a possible D match to TRBD2 (5 bases). Germline assignment: CDR1 SGHAT and CDR2 FQNNGV. The CDR3 contains 14 residues. V was cut by 4 bases and J by 5 bases, with 11 bases left in between. This chain's CDR3 is CASSSFGGTGELFF. The DNA of the CDR3 is TGTGCCAGCAGCTCCTTTGGCGGGACCGGGGAGCTGTTTTTT. Complete variable domain (other parts from reference TRBV11-2 and TRBJ2-2): EAGVAQSPRYKIIEKRQSVAFWCNPISGHATLYWYQQILGQGPKLLIQFQNNGVVDDSQLPKDRFSAERLKGVDSTLKIQPAKLEDSAVYLCASSSFGGTGELFFGEGSRLTVL.

The CDR3 DNA sequence: TGTGCCAGCAGCCCTTCCGCCGGGACAGGGAAAAACGAGCAGTACTTC. Protein: CASSPSAGTGKNEQYF. V usage is TRBV11-2 and J usage is TRBJ2-7; 9 bases agree with TRBD1. The V gene's germline CDR1 is SGHAT and CDR2 FQNNGV. With 5 bases clipped from V and 5 bases from J, the junction kept 13 bases outside the gene matches. There are 16 residues in the CDR3.

This rearrangement joins TRBV11-2 to TRBJ2-6, with TRBD1 matching 8 bases. J was trimmed by 2 bases and V by 5 bases; bases with no gene match: 2. CDR1 is SGHAT, CDR2 FQNNGV, per germline. The CDR3 spans 15 residues. CDR3 nucleotides: TGTGCCAGCAGCCAGGACAGGGCTGGGGCCAACGTCCTGACTTTC. Its translation: CASSQDRAGANVLTF.

The chain combines TRBV30 with TRBJ1-3; D unresolved. The CDR3 has 12 residues. The V gene's germline CDR1 is GTSNPN and CDR2 SVGIG (reference sequence). V was pared by 5 bases and J by 4 bases, with 9 bases between. Here the CDR3 DNA reads TGTGCCTGGGGTAGAAAAGGAAACACCATATATTTT. Protein sequence: CAWGRKGNTIYF.

The chain joins TRBV29-1 to TRBJ2-5; D is perhaps TRBD2 (6 bases). The CDR3 extends over 12 amino acids. Germline V lookup: CDR1 SQVTM, CDR2 ANQGSEA. V was pared by 4 bases and J by 4 bases, with 10 bases between. The CDR3 here is CSVVRGGETQYF. CDR3 coding DNA: TGCAGCGTTGTGCGGGGCGGAGAGACCCAGTACTTC.

The chain has TRBV5-1 and TRBJ2-7; D may match TRBD1 or TRBD2 (5 bases each). The V gene's germline CDR1 is SGHRS and CDR2 YFSETQ. Between the trimmed V and J ends, which lost 3 bases and 5 bases, there was a span of 12 bases. The CDR3 length is 13 residues. CDR3 residues: CASSSQGANEQYF. The CDR3 nucleotides are TGCGCCAGCAGCTCGCAGGGAGCCAACGAGCAGTACTTC.

The J gene is TRBJ1-2, the V gene TRBV7-2, with 8 bases matching TRBD1. CDR1 is SGHTA and CDR2 is FQGNSA in the germline V gene. The CDR3 extends over 15 amino acids. V gave up 5 bases and J gave up 6 bases; unmatched junction bases: 11. The CDR3 is CASSPGTGRGDGYTF. In DNA, the CDR3 is TGTGCCAGCAGCCCCGGGACAGGCCGGGGGGATGGCTACACCTTC.

This clone was seen a single time. The CDR3 loop reads CASSSSGQGGGYTF. In DNA, the CDR3 is TGTGCCAGCAGTAGCTCGGGACAGGGGGGTGGCTACACCTTC. The V call is TRBV28, the J call TRBJ1-2; 11 bases map to TRBD1. CDR3 length: 14 residues. CDR1 and CDR2 from the germline V gene are MDHEN and SYDVKM. The trim removed 5 bases at V and 7 bases at J, leaving 6 bases unmatched.

The table lists this clone with a count of one. The chain links TRBV4-1 to TRBJ2-7; the D is unclear. The DNA matches TRBJ2-1 better at its end, which makes the J call doubtful. The CDR3 contains 11 residues. The V gene's germline CDR1 is MGHRA and CDR2 YSYEKL. The CDR3 protein is CASRRFDEQFF. The CDR3 DNA reads TGCGCCAGCAGGCGATTCGATGAGCAGTTCTTC.

The chain is built from TRBV5-4 and TRBJ2-5, with no clear D. The CDR3 is 14 amino acids. The V end was cut by 1 base, the J end by 4 bases, with 11 bases between. Per germline, CDR1 SGHNT and CDR2 YYREEE (reference sequence). CDR3 amino acids: CASSLSVEPETQYF. DNA of the CDR3: TGTGCCAGCAGCTTGAGTGTAGAACCAGAGACCCAGTACTTC.

This clone was counted a few times. This chain links TRBV30 with TRBJ1-3; perhaps TRBD1 as D (5 bases). The CDR3 runs to 14 residues. Deletions cut 0 bases from V and 1 base from J, with 7 bases between. CDR1 is GTSNPN, CDR2 SVGIG, per germline (reference sequence). This CDR3 is CAWSVQESGNTIYF. The CDR3 nucleotides read TGTGCCTGGAGTGTACAGGAGTCTGGAAACACCATATATTTT. The full variable domain, completed using reference TRBV30 and TRBJ1-3, is SQTIHQWPATLVQPVGSPLSLECTVEGTSNPNLYWYRQAAGRGLQLLFYSVGIGQISSEVPQNLSASRPQDRQFILSSKKLLLSDSGFYLCAWSVQESGNTIYFGEGSWLTVV.

The chain recombines TRBV28 with TRBJ2-3; 7 positions agree with TRBD2. Germline CDR1 and CDR2: MDHEN and SYDVKM. V lost 5 bases and J lost 3; bases outside the gene matches: 11. This CDR3 has 16 amino acids. The CDR3 spells CASSTPPGRKTDTQYF. CDR3 bases: TGTGCCAGCAGTACACCCCCCGGGAGGAAGACAGATACGCAGTATTTT. The whole variable domain, remainder taken from reference TRBV28 and TRBJ2-3, is DVKVTQSSRYLVKRTGEKVFLECVQDMDHENMFWYRQDPGLGLRLIYFSYDVKMKEKGDIPEGYSVSREKKERFSLILESASTNQTSMYLCASSTPPGRKTDTQYFGPGTRLTVL.

In this sample, this clone turned up once. The genes are TRBV28 and TRBJ1-2, with D possibly matching TRBD1 (5 bases). V dropped 5 bases and J dropped 4 bases, with 11 bases sitting between them. The CDR3 loop spans 13 amino acids. CDR1 and CDR2 from the germline V gene are MDHEN and SYDVKM. In nucleotides, the CDR3 is TGTGCCAGCAGTCCCCGGACAACCTATGGCTACACCTTC. Its protein is CASSPRTTYGYTF.

V and J are TRBV28 and TRBJ2-7; 8 bases map to TRBD1. V was clipped by 5 bases and J by 3 bases; unmatched bases: 9. Germline CDR1 and CDR2: MDHEN and SYDVKM. This CDR3 comprises 15 residues. CDR3 DNA: TGTGCCAGCAGTCCAGGACAGGGAATTGTCTACGAGCAGTACTTC. It encodes CASSPGQGIVYEQYF. Full variable domain (outside the CDR3, taken from reference TRBV28 and TRBJ2-7): DVKVTQSSRYLVKRTGEKVFLECVQDMDHENMFWYRQDPGLGLRLIYFSYDVKMKEKGDIPEGYSVSREKKERFSLILESASTNQTSMYLCASSPGQGIVYEQYFGPGTRLTVT.

In this sample, this clone turned up once. The CDR3 sequence is CSGSGTADNEQFF. CDR3 sequence (DNA): TGCAGCGGATCCGGGACTGCAGACAATGAGCAGTTCTTC. This chain links TRBV29-1 with TRBJ2-1, with D maybe TRBD2 (6 bases). V dropped 7 bases and J dropped 5 bases, with 15 bases sitting between them. CDR1 and CDR2 (germline): SQVTM, ANQGSEA. The CDR3 sequence is 13 residues long.

The chain combines TRBV7-2 with TRBJ1-5; D gene ambiguous. From germline, CDR1 is SGHTA and CDR2 FQGNSA. CDR3 size: 12 residues. V shed 5 bases and J shed 10 bases, with 12 bases lying between them. The CDR3 nucleotides read TGTGCCAGCAGCCAACCGGGCGAACCCCAGCATTTT. Protein product: CASSQPGEPQHF.

This sequence joins TRBV5-1 and TRBJ1-4; possible D gene TRBD1, 5 bases. V dropped 0 bases and J dropped 6 bases, with 9 bases sitting between them. Germline CDR1 reads SGHRS; CDR2 reads YFSETQ. The CDR3 loop spans 14 amino acids. CDR3 nucleotides: TGCGCCAGCAGCTTGGGTGGGGCGGATGAAAAACTGTTTTTT. Amino acids: CASSLGGADEKLFF. The entire variable domain, with the rest obtained from reference TRBV5-1 and TRBJ1-4, is as follows: KAGVTQTPRYLIKTRGQQVTLSCSPISGHRSVSWYQQTPGQGLQFLFEYFSETQRNKGNFPGRFSGRQFSNSRSEMNVSTLELGDSALYLCASSLGGADEKLFFGSGTQLSVL.

The rearrangement uses TRBV28 and TRBJ1-6, with 9 positions matching TRBD1. Germline V CDR1 and CDR2: MDHEN, SYDVKM. There are 13 residues in the CDR3. The junction had 3 bases not matched to a gene; V was cut back by 6 bases and J by 9 bases. The CDR3 nucleotides are TGTGCCAGCAGGGACAGGGGTGGTTCACCCCTCCACTTT. Its translation: CASRDRGGSPLHF.

The chain has TRBV12-2 and TRBJ2-7; the D segment call TRBD1 is taken from the table without a DNA check. TRBV12-2 is a known pseudogene. The CDR3 runs 15 residues. The CDR3 region is CASPSGAGVSYEQYF. CDR3 coding DNA: TGTGCAAGTCCCTCAGGAGCAGGGGTGTCCTACGAGCAGTACTTC.

The chain combines TRBV6-6 with TRBJ2-7; D gene uncertain. In germline, CDR1 is MNHNY, CDR2 SVGAGI (reference sequence). This CDR3 has 14 residues. Trimming left V 0 bases short and J 3 bases short, with 9 bases between. DNA of the CDR3: TGTGCCAGCAGTTACTCGGGCACCCTCTACGAGCAGTACTTC. Residues: CASSYSGTLYEQYF.

The chain uses TRBV6-4 and TRBJ2-7, with 13 bases matching TRBD2. Germline values: CDR1 MRHNA, CDR2 SNTAGT. There are 16 residues in the CDR3. Losses at the gene ends were 5 bases for V and 5 bases for J; bases not matched to a gene: 9. The CDR3 sequence: CASSPSTSGGTHEQYF. DNA for the CDR3: TGTGCCAGCAGTCCCTCGACTAGCGGGGGGACTCACGAGCAGTACTTC.

The V call is TRBV6-5, the J call TRBJ2-5; 7 bases match TRBD2. Germline V gene data show CDR1 as MNHEY and CDR2 as SVGAGI. V trimming: 5 bases; J trimming: 3 bases; junction bases outside the gene matches: 6. This CDR3 spans 14 amino acids. In nucleotides, the CDR3 is TGTGCCAGCAGTGTGGGAGGGGCCGAAGAGACCCAGTACTTC. Its protein product is CASSVGGAEETQYF.

V and J are TRBV7-2 and TRBJ2-7, with TRBD2 matching 9 bases. CDR1 and CDR2 from the germline V gene are SGHTA and FQGNSA. V dropped 5 bases and J dropped 0; count of bases not matched to a gene: 11. The CDR3 is made up of 17 amino acids. The DNA of the CDR3 is TGTGCCAGCAGCCCAAAGACTAGCGGAGCTTTCTCCTACGAGCAGTACTTC. Protein product: CASSPKTSGAFSYEQYF.